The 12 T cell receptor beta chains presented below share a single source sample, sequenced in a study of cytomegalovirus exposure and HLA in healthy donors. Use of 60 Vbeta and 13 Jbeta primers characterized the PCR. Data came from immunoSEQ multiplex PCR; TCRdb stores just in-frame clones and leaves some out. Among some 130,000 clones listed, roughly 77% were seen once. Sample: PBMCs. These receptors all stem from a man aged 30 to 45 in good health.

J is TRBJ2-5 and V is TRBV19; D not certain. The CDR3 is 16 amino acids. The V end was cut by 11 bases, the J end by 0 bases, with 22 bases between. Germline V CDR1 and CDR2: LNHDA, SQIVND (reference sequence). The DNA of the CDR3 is TGTGCCCCTCCACCGGCGGCTTTTAAGTACCAAGAGACCCAGTACTTC. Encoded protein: CAPPPAAFKYQETQYF.

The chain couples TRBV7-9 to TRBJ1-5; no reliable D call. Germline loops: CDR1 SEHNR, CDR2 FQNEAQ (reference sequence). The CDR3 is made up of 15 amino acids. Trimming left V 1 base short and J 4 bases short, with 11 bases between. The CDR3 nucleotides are TGTGCCAGCAGCTTAGGTTCTTCACAGAATCAGCCCCAGCATTTT. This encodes CASSLGSSQNQPQHF.

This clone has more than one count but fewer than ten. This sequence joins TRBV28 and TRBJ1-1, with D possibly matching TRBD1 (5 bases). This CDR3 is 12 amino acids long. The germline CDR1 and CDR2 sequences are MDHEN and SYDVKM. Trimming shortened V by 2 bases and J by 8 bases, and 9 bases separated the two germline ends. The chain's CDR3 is CASSLLHREAFF. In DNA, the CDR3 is TGTGCCAGCAGTTTACTCCACAGGGAAGCTTTCTTT.

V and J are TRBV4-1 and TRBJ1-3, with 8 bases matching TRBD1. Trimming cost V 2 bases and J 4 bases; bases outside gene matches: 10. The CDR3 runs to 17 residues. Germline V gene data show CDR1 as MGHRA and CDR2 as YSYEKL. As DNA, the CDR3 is TGCGCCAGCAGCCAACCCACCCAGGACAGGGTCGGAAACACCATATATTTT. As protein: CASSQPTQDRVGNTIYF.

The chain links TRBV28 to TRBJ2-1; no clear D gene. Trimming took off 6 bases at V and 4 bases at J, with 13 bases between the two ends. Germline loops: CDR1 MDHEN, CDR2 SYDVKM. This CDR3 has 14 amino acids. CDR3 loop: CASSPMKPYNEQFF. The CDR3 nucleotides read TGTGCCAGCAGCCCCATGAAGCCATACAATGAGCAGTTCTTC.

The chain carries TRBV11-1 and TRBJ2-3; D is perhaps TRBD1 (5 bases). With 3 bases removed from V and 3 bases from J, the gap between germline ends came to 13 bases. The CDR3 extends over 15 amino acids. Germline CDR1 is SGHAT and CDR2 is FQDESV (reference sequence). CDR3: CASSLGQVGTDTQYF. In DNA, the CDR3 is TGTGCCAGCAGCTTGGGGCAGGTGGGGACAGATACGCAGTATTTT.

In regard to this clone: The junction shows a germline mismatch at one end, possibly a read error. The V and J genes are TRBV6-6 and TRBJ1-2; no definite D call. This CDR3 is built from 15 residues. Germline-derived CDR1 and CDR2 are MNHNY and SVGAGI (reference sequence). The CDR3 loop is CASSYSVRGNHGYTF. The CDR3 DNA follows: TGTGCCAGCAGTTACTCGGTGCGGGGTAACCATGGCTACACCTTC.

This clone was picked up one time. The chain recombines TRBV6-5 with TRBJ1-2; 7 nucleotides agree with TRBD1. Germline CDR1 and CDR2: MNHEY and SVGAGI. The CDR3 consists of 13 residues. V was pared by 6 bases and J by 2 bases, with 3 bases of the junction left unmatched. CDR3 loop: CASRLQGNYGYTF. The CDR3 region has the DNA TGTGCCAGCAGACTACAGGGGAACTATGGCTACACCTTC.

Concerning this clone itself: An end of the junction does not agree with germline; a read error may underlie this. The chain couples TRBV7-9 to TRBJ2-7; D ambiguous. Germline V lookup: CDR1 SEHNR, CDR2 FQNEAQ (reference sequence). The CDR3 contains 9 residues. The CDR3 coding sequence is TGTTCCAGCCCCGACGAGCAGTACTTC. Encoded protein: CSSPDEQYF.

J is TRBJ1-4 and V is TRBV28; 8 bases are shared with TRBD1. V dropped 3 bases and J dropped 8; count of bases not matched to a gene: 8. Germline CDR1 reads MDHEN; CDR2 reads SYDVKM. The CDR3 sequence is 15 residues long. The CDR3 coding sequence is TGTGCCAGCAGTTTTCATAGCAGGGGGCAAGAAAAACTGTTTTTT. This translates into CASSFHSRGQEKLFF.

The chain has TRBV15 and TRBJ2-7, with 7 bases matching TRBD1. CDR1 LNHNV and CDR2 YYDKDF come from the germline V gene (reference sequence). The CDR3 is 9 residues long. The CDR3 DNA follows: TGTGCCACCAGCGGTCGACAGGGAGTC. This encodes CATSGRQGV.

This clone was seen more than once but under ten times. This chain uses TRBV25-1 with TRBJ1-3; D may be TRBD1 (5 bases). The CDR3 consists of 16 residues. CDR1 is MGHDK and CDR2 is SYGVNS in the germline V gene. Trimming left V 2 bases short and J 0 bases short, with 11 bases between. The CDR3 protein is CASSEPQGFSGNTIYF. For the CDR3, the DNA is TGTGCCAGCAGTGAACCCCAGGGATTCTCTGGAAACACCATATATTTT.